This T cell receptor beta chain was captured in a study of T cell repertoires in cytomegalovirus infection. Only a few counts were recorded for this clonotype. The target antigen is unknown. Germline V CDR1 and CDR2: SGHTA, FQGNSA. The CDR3 spans 14 residues. V dropped 6 bases and J dropped 4 bases, with 15 bases sitting between them. TCRdb reanalysed the reads using MiXCR and keeps one entry per CDR3 protein. The table shows about 58,000 distinct CDR3 sequences, with around 18% occurring only once. This specimen was CD8+ T cells from cultured PBMCs, taken from culture after CMV antigen stimulation. This clonotype was obtained from a human donor in good health (CMV status not recorded). Some clones in this sample may be carry-over from other donors' samples. The chain recombines TRBV7-2 with TRBJ1-2; a possible D gene is TRBD1 (6 bases). In DNA, the CDR3 is TGTGCCAGCAGAAGAAACAGGGTCCCCTATGGCTACACCTTC. Its protein product is CASRRNRVPYGYTF.